This T cell receptor beta chain stems from a study of glioma-infiltrating T cells after dendritic cell vaccination. TCRdb keeps only in-frame clones here, not all; method: immunoSEQ multiplex PCR. This sample yields roughly 100,000 clones, of which 80% to 85% are seen a single time; about 6.8% belongs to the top ten. As for time point: after dendritic cell vaccination, including at tumor progression/relapse. Looked up from germline, CDR1 is SGHRS and CDR2 is YFSETQ. V dropped 4 bases and J dropped 5; count of bases not matched to a gene: 10. CDR3 size: 15 residues. This chain connects TRBV5-1 to TRBJ2-7; 9 nucleotides agree with TRBD2. The receptor was isolated from a human donor with glioblastoma. Specimen: blood, collected after dendritic cell vaccination. The CDR3 protein is CASSLTGGGDHEQYF. CDR3 nucleotides: TGCGCCAGCAGCCTCACGGGCGGGGGGGACCACGAGCAGTACTTC.